Listed below are T cell receptor beta chains from one sample, sequenced in a study of metastatic and nonmetastatic thyroid tumors. Using MiXCR, TCRdb reanalyzed the PCR reads. The sample shows just over 70,000 clones, around 20% of them seen only once. The sequenced material came from blood. The receptors come from a female donor with papillary thyroid cancer or a benign thyroid nodule (not recorded which). Some clones in this sample may be carry-over from other donors' samples. Both conserved end residues are part of each CDR3. The D gene is left open where the match is weak. The size entry is marked missing in some rows and otherwise reads once, few, many or a size class.

d_gene	abundance	j_gene	v_gene	CDR3nt	CDR3aa
NA	few	TRBJ1-4	TRBV28	TGTGCCAGCAGTCCTCCACGGGGAAAACTGTTTTTT	CASSPPRGKLFF
NA	many	TRBJ1-3	TRBV20-1	TGCAGTGCTAGCTATGGGGGGACTGGAAACACCATATATTTT	CSASYGGTGNTIYF
NA	many	TRBJ1-6	TRBV6-1	TGTGCCAGCAGTGCCGGGGGGTATAATTCACCCCTCCACTTT	CASSAGGYNSPLHF
NA	many	TRBJ2-7	TRBV4-1	TGCGCCAGCAGCCAGCCAGAGAGCAAATACGAGCAGTACTTC	CASSQPESKYEQYF
NA	many	TRBJ2-1	TRBV20-1	TGCAGTGCTAGAGATCGTGGGACACCCTACAATGAGCAGTTCTTC	CSARDRGTPYNEQFF
NA	many	TRBJ2-3	TRBV3-2	TGTGCCAGCAGCCAAGGTCCGGGACTAGCGGGATTTAGCACAGATACGCAGTATTTT	CASSQGPGLAGFSTDTQYF
NA	many	TRBJ1-1	TRBV4-1	TGCGCCAGCAGCCAAGAATGGGGGCGAATGAACACTGAAGCTTTCTTT	CASSQEWGRMNTEAFF
NA	NA	TRBJ2-7	TRBV27	TGTGCCAGCGGTATTGGGGGGAACGTCCGGGGCGAGCAGTACTTC	CASGIGGNVRGEQYF
TRBD1	many	TRBJ1-5	TRBV19	TGTGCCAGTAGTACATTAGGACAGGGGGGAAATCAGCCCCAGCATTTT	CASSTLGQGGNQPQHF
NA	many	TRBJ2-3	TRBV4-1	TGCGCCAGCAGCCAAGAGGCACAGGGTGATACGCAGTATTTT	CASSQEAQGDTQYF
NA	many	TRBJ2-1	TRBV12-3/TRBV12-4	TGTGCCAGCAGTCGTAGGGAGCAGTTCTTC	CASSRREQFF
NA	many	TRBJ2-6	TRBV28	TGTGCCAGCAGTTTAGGGGCTGCCGGGACTGGGGCCAACGTCCTGACTTTC	CASSLGAAGTGANVLTF
TRBD1	many	TRBJ1-2	TRBV7-8	TGTGCCAGCAGCTCGACAGGGATGGACTATGGCTACACCTTC	CASSSTGMDYGYTF
NA	NA	TRBJ2-1	TRBV19	TGTGCCAGTAGCCTCCGTACTCTCCCCTACAATGAGCAGTTCTTC	CASSLRTLPYNEQFF
NA	many	TRBJ2-5	TRBV7-6	TGTGCCAGCAGTCCTAGGGATCAAGAGACCCAGTACTTC	CASSPRDQETQYF
NA	many	TRBJ2-5	TRBV6-4	TGTGCCAGCAGTGACTCGGGTGAAGAGACCCAGTACTTC	CASSDSGEETQYF
NA	few	TRBJ2-5	TRBV29-1	TGCAGCGTTGGTCGGTCAGGCCGGCATGCTTACCAAGAGACCCAGTACTTC	CSVGRSGRHAYQETQYF
TRBD2	NA	TRBJ2-1	TRBV4-2	TGTGCCAGCAGCCCCCACCCCGGGACTAGCGATAGCTCCTACAATGAGCAGTTCTTC	CASSPHPGTSDSSYNEQFF
NA	many	TRBJ1-2	TRBV28	TGTGCCAGCAGTTTTACCTCTACCTATGGCTACACCTTC	CASSFTSTYGYTF
TRBD1	many	TRBJ2-5	TRBV30	TGTGCCTGGAACCAGGGGGCGGGGGAGACCCAGTACTTC	CAWNQGAGETQYF
NA	many	TRBJ1-1	TRBV28	TGTGCCAGCAGTTTCTCCGGAGGGAACACTGAAGCTTTCTTT	CASSFSGGNTEAFF
NA	NA	TRBJ2-3	TRBV19	TGTGCCAGTACGGCAGGGCCTAGCACAGATACGCAGTATTTT	CASTAGPSTDTQYF
NA	many	TRBJ2-7	TRBV12-3/TRBV12-4	TGTGCCAGCAGCTCAGGGGCGGCTGAGCAGTACTTC	CASSSGAAEQYF
NA	NA	TRBJ1-3	TRBV7-1	TGTGCCAGCAGCAACCCCCTCGGTATTGCAGAACAAGGGTCTGGAAACACCATATATTTT	CASSNPLGIAEQGSGNTIYF
NA	NA	TRBJ2-1	TRBV13	TGTGCCAGCAGCCTCTCGGGTGGGGATGAGCAGTTCTTC	CASSLSGGDEQFF
NA	many	TRBJ1-6	TRBV12-3/TRBV12-4	TGTGCCAGCAGAGCCGAACAGGGTTTGCGTTCACCCCTCCACTTT	CASRAEQGLRSPLHF
NA	few	TRBJ2-3	TRBV19	TGTGCCAGTAGTATAGCAGGGGCCCGCACAGATACGCAGTATTTT	CASSIAGARTDTQYF
NA	many	TRBJ2-3	TRBV7-9	TGTGCCAGCAGCGTAGGCTCCGGGACTGTCACAGATACGCAGTATTTT	CASSVGSGTVTDTQYF
TRBD1	NA	TRBJ1-4	TRBV2	TGTGCCAGCAGCGTTGCTCCGGGACAGGGGGGGGAACTGTTTTTT	CASSVAPGQGGELFF
NA	NA	TRBJ2-7	TRBV13	TGTGCCAGCAGCCAGGAGGGTGGGGCCTACGAGCAGTACTTC	CASSQEGGAYEQYF
TRBD1	many	TRBJ2-3	TRBV19	TGTGCCAGTAGTAGGACAGGGGGCACAGATACGCAGTATTTT	CASSRTGGTDTQYF
TRBD1	NA	TRBJ2-5	TRBV20-1	TGCAGTGCTAGGTTAGGGACAGGTTTAGAGACCCAGTACTTC	CSARLGTGLETQYF
NA	many	TRBJ2-5	TRBV28	TGTGCCAGCAGTTTTATGTCATCGGAGACCCAGTACTTC	CASSFMSSETQYF
NA	NA	TRBJ2-2	TRBV11-2	TGTGCCAGCAGCTTAGTCGGCGGGACGAACACCGGGGAGCTGTTTTTT	CASSLVGGTNTGELFF
TRBD1	NA	TRBJ2-1	TRBV11-2	TGTGCCAGCAGCTCGAGACAGGGGGCCACCGGCAATGAGCAGTTCTTC	CASSSRQGATGNEQFF
NA	many	TRBJ2-3	TRBV18	TGTGCCAGCTCACCGTCGGTAGCGGCGGTGCGGACAGATACGCAGTATTTT	CASSPSVAAVRTDTQYF
TRBD1	NA	TRBJ1-1	TRBV20-1	TGCAGTGCTGGGAGGACAGGGGAAACTGAAGCTTTCTTT	CSAGRTGETEAFF
TRBD2	many	TRBJ2-5	TRBV5-1	TGCGCCAGCAGCTACGGACTAGCGGGAGAAGGAGAGACCCAGTACTTC	CASSYGLAGEGETQYF
TRBD1	NA	TRBJ2-1	TRBV30	TGTGCCTGGAGGGGACGGACAGGAAACTACAATGAGCAGTTCTTC	CAWRGRTGNYNEQFF
NA	many	TRBJ2-3	TRBV20-1	NA	CSVPPGPERDTQYF
NA	few	TRBJ1-3	TRBV19	TGTGCCAGCAATGTAATGACAGACTCTGGAAACACCATATATTTT	CASNVMTDSGNTIYF
TRBD2	many	TRBJ2-5	TRBV4-2	TGTGCCAGCAGCCAAGGCGGGACTAGCGGAGGTCAAGAGACCCAGTACTTC	CASSQGGTSGGQETQYF
TRBD2	many	TRBJ2-7	TRBV9	TGTGCCAGCAGCGTTTTAGCGGGAGGCTCCATTGGCGAGCAGTACTTC	CASSVLAGGSIGEQYF